Here is one T cell receptor (beta chain) with its context. Its antigen remains unknown. After removal of 7 bases from V and 0 bases from J, the junction contained 15 bases not matched to a gene. The CDR3 totals 17 residues. Germline loops: CDR1 MNHEY, CDR2 SMNVEV (reference sequence). The data were taken from a study of PD-1 blockade in classical Hodgkin lymphoma. General study findings and limits: Later analyses included only patients treated at least 1 year post-ASCT. Newly diagnosed patients had baseline TCR diversity that was reportedly lower than that of healthy donors.

Here immunoSEQ multiplex PCR was the method, and the copy in TCRdb shows in-frame clones only, minus some. The table includes 20,000 to 30,000 clones, 65% to 85% detected once. Following autologous stem cell transplantation, relapse occurred in every patient, and exposure to brentuximab vedotin varied. This specimen was peripheral blood mononuclear cells (PBMCs), taken before the second cycle of nivolumab. The J gene is TRBJ2-7, the V gene TRBV27, with 7 positions matching TRBD2. The clonotype comes from a human donor with classical Hodgkin lymphoma. Here the CDR3 DNA reads TGTGCCAGCAATTACCATGGGGGGGGAGAGAGCTCCTACGAGCAGTACTTC. Residues: CASNYHGGGESSYEQYF.